This T cell receptor (beta chain) was retrieved from a study of shared clonotypes between healthy human individuals. Study context: CD4 naive cells filled three plates per donor, CD4 memory three, CD8 naive two and CD8 memory one. Findings and limits, study-wide: Sampling included only blood; tissue repertoires likely differ.

Genomic DNA (from each subset) was split evenly across several immunoSEQ plates. For sorted subsets, 150 to 200 ng DNA per replicate equaled 30,000 or so T cell genomes. Profiling relied on immunoSEQ multiplex PCR, and the TCRdb table lists in-frame clones only, not all of them. The sample holds more than 2,000,000 clones, more than 80% seen once. Germline CDR1 is GTSNPN and CDR2 is SVGIG (reference sequence). The CDR3 contains 13 residues. V lost 3 bases to trimming and J lost 0 bases, with 6 bases between them. A note on this clone: Its cognate antigen is unknown.

The source of this sequence is a man younger than 30 in good health. Sequencing was performed on naive CD4+ T cells sorted from blood. Subset in this sample: CD45RA+ positively selected. The chain couples TRBV30 to TRBJ1-3; D is unclear. The CDR3 region is CAWRQHSGNTIYF. CDR3 nucleotide sequence: TGTGCCTGGAGACAGCACTCTGGAAACACCATATATTTT. Drawing the rest from reference TRBV30 and TRBJ1-3, the complete variable domain is SQTIHQWPATLVQPVGSPLSLECTVEGTSNPNLYWYRQAAGRGLQLLFYSVGIGQISSEVPQNLSASRPQDRQFILSSKKLLLSDSGFYLCAWRQHSGNTIYFGEGSWLTVV.